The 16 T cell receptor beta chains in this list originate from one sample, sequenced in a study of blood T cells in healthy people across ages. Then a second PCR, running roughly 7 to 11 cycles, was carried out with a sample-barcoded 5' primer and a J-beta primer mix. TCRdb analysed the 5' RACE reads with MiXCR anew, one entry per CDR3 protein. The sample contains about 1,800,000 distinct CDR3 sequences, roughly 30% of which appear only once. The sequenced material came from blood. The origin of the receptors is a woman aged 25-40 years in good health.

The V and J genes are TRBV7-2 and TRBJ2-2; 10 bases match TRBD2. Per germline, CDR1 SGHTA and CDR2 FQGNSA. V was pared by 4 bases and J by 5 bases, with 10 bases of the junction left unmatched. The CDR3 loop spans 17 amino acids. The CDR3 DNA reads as TGTGCCAGCAGCTCGAGGGGGAGTAGCGGGAGGACCGGGGAGCTGTTTTTT. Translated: CASSSRGSSGRTGELFF.

CDR3 amino acids: CASSVLAGDDTQYF. The CDR3 DNA reads TGTGCCAGCAGTGTACTAGCGGGGGACGATACGCAGTATTTT. The chain combines TRBV2 with TRBJ2-3; 11 positions match TRBD2. Trimming took 4 bases from V and 6 from J; bases not matched to a gene: 3. CDR3 size: 14 residues. Germline CDR1 SNHLY, CDR2 FYNNEI.

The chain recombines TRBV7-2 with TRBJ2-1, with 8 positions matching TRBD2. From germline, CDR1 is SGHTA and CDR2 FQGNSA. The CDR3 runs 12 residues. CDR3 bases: TGTGCTAGCGGGGAAAGGGGAAATGAGCAGTTCTTC. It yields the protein CASGERGNEQFF.

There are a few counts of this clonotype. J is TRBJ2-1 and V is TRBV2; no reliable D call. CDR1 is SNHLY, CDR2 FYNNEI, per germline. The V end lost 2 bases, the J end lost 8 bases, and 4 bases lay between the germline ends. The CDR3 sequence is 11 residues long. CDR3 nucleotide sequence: TGTGCCAGCAGTGAACAGGATGAGCAGTTCTTC. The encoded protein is CASSEQDEQFF.

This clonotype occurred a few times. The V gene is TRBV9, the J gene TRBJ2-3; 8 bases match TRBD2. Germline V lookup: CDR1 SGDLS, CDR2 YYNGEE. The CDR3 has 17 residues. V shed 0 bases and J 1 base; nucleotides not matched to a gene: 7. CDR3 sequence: CASSVATAGAGTDTQYF. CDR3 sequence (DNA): TGTGCCAGCAGCGTAGCAACAGCGGGGGCTGGCACAGATACGCAGTATTTT.

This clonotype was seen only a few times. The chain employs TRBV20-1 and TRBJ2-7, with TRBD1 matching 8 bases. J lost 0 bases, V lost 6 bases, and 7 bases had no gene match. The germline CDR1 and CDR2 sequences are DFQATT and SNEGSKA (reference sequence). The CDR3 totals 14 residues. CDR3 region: CSAEMDRASYEQYF. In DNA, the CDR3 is TGCAGTGCCGAAATGGACAGGGCCTCCTACGAGCAGTACTTC.

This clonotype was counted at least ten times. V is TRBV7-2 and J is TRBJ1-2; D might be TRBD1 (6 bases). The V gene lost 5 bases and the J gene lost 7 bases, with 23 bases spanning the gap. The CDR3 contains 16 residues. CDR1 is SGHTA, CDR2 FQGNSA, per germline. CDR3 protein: CASSANPTGMSGGYTF. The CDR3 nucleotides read TGTGCCAGCAGCGCCAACCCTACAGGGATGTCCGGTGGCTACACCTTC.

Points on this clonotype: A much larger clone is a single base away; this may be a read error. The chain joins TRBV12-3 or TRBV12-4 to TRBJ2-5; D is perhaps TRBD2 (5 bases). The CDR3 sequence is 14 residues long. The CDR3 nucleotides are TGTGCCAGCAGGTTAGCGTGGCAGCAAGAGACCCAGTACTTC. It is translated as CASRLAWQQETQYF.

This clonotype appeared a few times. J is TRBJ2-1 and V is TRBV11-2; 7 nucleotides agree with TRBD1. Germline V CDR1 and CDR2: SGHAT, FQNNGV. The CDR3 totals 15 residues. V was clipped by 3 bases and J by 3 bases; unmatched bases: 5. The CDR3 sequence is CASSFRDSFYNEQFF. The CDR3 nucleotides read TGTGCCAGCAGCTTCCGGGACAGCTTCTACAATGAGCAGTTCTTC.

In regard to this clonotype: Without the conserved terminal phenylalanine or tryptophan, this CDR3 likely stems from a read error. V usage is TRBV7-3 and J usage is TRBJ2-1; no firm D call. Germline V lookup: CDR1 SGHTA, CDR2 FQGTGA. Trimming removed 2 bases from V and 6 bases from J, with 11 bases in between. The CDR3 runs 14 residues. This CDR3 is CASSLDGAINEQFC. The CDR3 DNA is TGTGCCAGCAGCTTAGACGGAGCTATCAATGAGCAGTTCTGC.

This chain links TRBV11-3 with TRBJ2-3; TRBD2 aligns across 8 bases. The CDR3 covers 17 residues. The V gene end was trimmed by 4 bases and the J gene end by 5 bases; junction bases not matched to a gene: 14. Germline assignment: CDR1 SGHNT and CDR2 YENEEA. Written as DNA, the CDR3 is TGTGCCAGCAGCTCAGGCGGACTAGCTGAAGGTGTAGATACGCAGTATTTT. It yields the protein CASSSGGLAEGVDTQYF.

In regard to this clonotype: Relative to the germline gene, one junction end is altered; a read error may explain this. The CDR3 reads CASSQDGQGSEELFF. The CDR3 bases are TGCGCCAGCAGCCAAGATGGCCAGGGGAGTGAAGAACTGTTTTTT. V usage is TRBV4-3 and J usage is TRBJ1-4; a possible D gene is TRBD1 (6 bases). This CDR3 has 15 residues. Per germline, CDR1 LGHNA and CDR2 YSLEER.

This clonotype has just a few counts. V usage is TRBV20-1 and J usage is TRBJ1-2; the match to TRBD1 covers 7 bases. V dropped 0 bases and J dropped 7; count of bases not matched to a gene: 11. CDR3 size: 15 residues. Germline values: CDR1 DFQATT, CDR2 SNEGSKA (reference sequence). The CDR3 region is CSARDRRQGVGGYTF. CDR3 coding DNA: TGCAGTGCTAGAGATCGACGACAGGGAGTCGGTGGCTACACCTTC.

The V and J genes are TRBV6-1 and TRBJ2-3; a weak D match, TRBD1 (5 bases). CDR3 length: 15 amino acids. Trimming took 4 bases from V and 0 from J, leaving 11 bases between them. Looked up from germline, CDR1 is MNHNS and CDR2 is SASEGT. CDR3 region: CASSVVRASTDTQYF. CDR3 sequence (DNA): TGTGCCAGCAGTGTCGTCAGGGCAAGCACAGATACGCAGTATTTT.

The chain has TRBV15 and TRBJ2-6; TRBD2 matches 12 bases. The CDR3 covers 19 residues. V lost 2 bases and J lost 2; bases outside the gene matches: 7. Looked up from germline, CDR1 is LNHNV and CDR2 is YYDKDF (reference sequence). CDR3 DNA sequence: TGTGCCACCAGCAGAAAGAGAGGACTAGCGGGAACTGGGGCCAACGTCCTGACTTTC. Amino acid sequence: CATSRKRGLAGTGANVLTF.

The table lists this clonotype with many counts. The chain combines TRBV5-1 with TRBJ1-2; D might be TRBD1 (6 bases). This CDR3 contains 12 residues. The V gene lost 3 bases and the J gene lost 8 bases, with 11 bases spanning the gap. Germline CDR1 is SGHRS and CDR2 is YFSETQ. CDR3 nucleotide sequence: TGCGCCAGCAGCTCAGGGGCTGAGGGCTACACCTTC. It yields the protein CASSSGAEGYTF.